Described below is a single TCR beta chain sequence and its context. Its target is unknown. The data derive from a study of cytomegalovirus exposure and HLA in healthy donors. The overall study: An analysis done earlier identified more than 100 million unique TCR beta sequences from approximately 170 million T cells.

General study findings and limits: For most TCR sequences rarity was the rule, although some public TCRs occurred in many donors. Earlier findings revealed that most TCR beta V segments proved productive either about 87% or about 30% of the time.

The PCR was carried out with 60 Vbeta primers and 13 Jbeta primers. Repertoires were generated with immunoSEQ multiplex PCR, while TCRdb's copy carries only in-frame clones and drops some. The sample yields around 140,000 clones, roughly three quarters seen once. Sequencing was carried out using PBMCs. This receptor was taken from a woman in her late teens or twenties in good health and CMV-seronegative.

Here the CDR3 reads CASSLGTGGPSLEAFF. The CDR3 nucleotides are TGTGCCAGTAGTCTTGGGACAGGGGGTCCGTCGCTAGAAGCTTTCTTT. This sequence joins TRBV19 and TRBJ1-1; TRBD1 aligns across 11 bases. With 5 bases clipped from V and 8 bases from J, the junction kept 13 bases outside the gene matches. Germline CDR1 is LNHDA and CDR2 is SQIVND (reference sequence). The CDR3 is 16 amino acids.